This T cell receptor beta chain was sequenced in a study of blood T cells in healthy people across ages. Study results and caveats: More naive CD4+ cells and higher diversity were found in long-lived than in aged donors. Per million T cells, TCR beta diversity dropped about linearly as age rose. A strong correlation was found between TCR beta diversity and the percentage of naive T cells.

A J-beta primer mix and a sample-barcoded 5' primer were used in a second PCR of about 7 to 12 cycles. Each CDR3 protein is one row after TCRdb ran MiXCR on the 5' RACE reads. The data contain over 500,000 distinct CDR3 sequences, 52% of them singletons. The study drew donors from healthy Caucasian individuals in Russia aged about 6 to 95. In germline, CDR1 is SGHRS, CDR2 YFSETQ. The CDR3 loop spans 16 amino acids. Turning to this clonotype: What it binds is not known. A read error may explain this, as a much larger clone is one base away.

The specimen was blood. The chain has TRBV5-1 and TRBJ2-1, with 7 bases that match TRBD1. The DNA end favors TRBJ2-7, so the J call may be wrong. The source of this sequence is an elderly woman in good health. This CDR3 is CASSLRPRGTYNEQYF. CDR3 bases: TGCGCCAGCAGCTTGCGGCCCAGGGGGACCTACAATGAGCAGTACTTC.